The 5 T cell receptor beta chains below come from one sample, sequenced in a study of cytomegalovirus exposure and HLA in healthy donors. Both 60 Vbeta primers and 13 Jbeta primers went into the PCR. Libraries were prepared by immunoSEQ multiplex PCR; TCRdb keeps only in-frame clonotypes and omits some of them. Of some 90,000 clones in the sample, just under 80% were seen once. The sequencing sample was made of PBMCs. The receptor source for this set is a male donor in good health and CMV-seropositive.

The chain joins TRBV10-3 to TRBJ2-3, with 13 bases matching TRBD2. Trimming cost V 10 bases and J 2 bases; bases outside gene matches: 3. This CDR3 contains 14 residues. The V gene's germline CDR1 is ENHRY and CDR2 SYGVKD. The CDR3 protein is CATGLAGTTDTQYF. CDR3 DNA: TGTGCCACGGGACTAGCGGGGACCACAGATACGCAGTATTTT.

The rearrangement joins TRBV30 to TRBJ2-2, with TRBD2 matching 10 bases. Germline CDR1 reads GTSNPN; CDR2 reads SVGIG (reference sequence). V lost 3 bases to trimming and J lost 6 bases; unmatched junction nucleotides: 7. The CDR3 is 15 amino acids. The CDR3 sequence: CAWSKRGGLSGELFF. The CDR3 DNA follows: TGTGCCTGGAGCAAGCGGGGGGGCCTGTCCGGGGAGCTGTTTTTT.

The V call is TRBV5-5, the J call TRBJ2-7; D gene unclear. The germline CDR1 and CDR2 sequences are SGHKS and YYEKEE (reference sequence). The V and J ends lost 0 bases and 3 bases respectively, with 10 bases between them. The CDR3 covers 14 residues. The CDR3 nucleotides read TGTGCCAGCAGCTTGGCCGCAGGCAACTACGAGCAGTACTTC. Amino acids: CASSLAAGNYEQYF.

This clone came up a few times. The chain is built from TRBV7-9 and TRBJ2-2; 13 bases are a match to TRBD2. CDR1 is SEHNR and CDR2 is FQNEAQ in the germline V gene (reference sequence). CDR3 size: 19 residues. The V gene end was trimmed by 9 bases and the J gene end by 0 bases; junction bases not matched to a gene: 13. The CDR3 DNA reads as TGTGCCAGTACTGTCCGACTAGCGGGAGGTAAATCGAACACCGGGGAGCTGTTTTTT. Protein product: CASTVRLAGGKSNTGELFF.

This clone was detected once. The chain recombines TRBV28 with TRBJ2-4; 8 nucleotides line up with TRBD1. There are 18 residues in the CDR3. Germline V gene sequence: CDR1 MDHEN, CDR2 SYDVKM. Losses at the gene ends were 8 bases for V and 0 bases for J; bases not matched to a gene: 15. The CDR3 loop is CASEHRDRGFLAKNIQYF. In DNA, the CDR3 is TGTGCCAGCGAGCACAGAGACAGGGGATTCCTAGCCAAAAACATTCAGTACTTC.